This T cell receptor beta chain was found in a study of regulatory T cells in long-lasting Graves disease. According to the study, TCR beta libraries were built with iRepertoire HTBI primers and CDR3-region Arm-PCR. In the study's own analysis: Across all samples, just over 60 TRBV segments and roughly 14 TRBJ segments were identified. TCRdb analysed the multiplex PCR reads with MiXCR anew, one entry per CDR3 protein. The V and J calls come from TCRdb's annotation, not from the publication. The sample yields some 300,000 distinct CDR3 sequences, roughly a fifth seen once. V shed 2 bases, J shed 5 bases, and the junction held 9 bases outside the gene matches. This CDR3 has 17 amino acids. CDR1 is ENHRY and CDR2 is SYGVKD in the germline V gene. Time point defined: persistent/refractory GD, antithyroid drugs over 5 years with positive TRAb. There was RNA extracted from PBMCs, and the TCR library was made from it.

The material sequenced was peripheral blood mononuclear cells (PBMCs), taken when the disease was refractory, from a patient treated with antithyroid drugs. The chain carries TRBV10-3 and TRBJ2-3, with 11 bases aligning to TRBD1. The receptor's source is a female donor with Graves disease. The CDR3 bases are TGTGCCATCAGTGAGACTAAGGACAGGGGGCCGGGAGATACGCAGTATTTT. As protein: CAISETKDRGPGDTQYF.